Each of the 24 T cell receptor beta chains below was sequenced from the same sample in a study of shared clonotypes between healthy human individuals. Some clones are missing from TCRdb's copy, which holds only in-frame ones; the method was immunoSEQ multiplex PCR. The table has 2 million to 2.5 million clones, 85% to 95% seen once. Sequencing used naive CD4+ T cells sorted from blood. The subset is: CD45RA+ positively selected. The origin of the receptors is a man aged 18 to 29 in good health.

Regarding this clone: The identical CDR3 is also encoded by other nucleotide sequences in the sample. The chain is built from TRBV5-1 and TRBJ1-2; TRBD1 might be the D (6 bases). V lost 1 base, J lost 5 bases, and 12 bases lay in between. This CDR3 is built from 14 residues. In germline, CDR1 is SGHRS, CDR2 YFSETQ. The CDR3 sequence: CASSLLQGNYGYTF. CDR3 bases: TGCGCCAGCAGCTTGCTTCAGGGGAATTATGGCTACACCTTC. The full variable domain, rest sourced from reference TRBV5-1 and TRBJ1-2, is KAGVTQTPRYLIKTRGQQVTLSCSPISGHRSVSWYQQTPGQGLQFLFEYFSETQRNKGNFPGRFSGRQFSNSRSEMNVSTLELGDSALYLCASSLLQGNYGYTFGSGTRLTVV.

This clone was seen a single time. This chain links TRBV30 with TRBJ2-3; 9 nucleotides match TRBD2. CDR3 length equals 16 residues. Germline values: CDR1 GTSNPN, CDR2 SVGIG (reference sequence). V trimming: 1 base; J trimming: 0 bases; junction bases outside the gene matches: 5. The CDR3 here is CAWSGRAGGSTDTQYF. The CDR3, as DNA: TGTGCCTGGAGTGGAAGAGCGGGGGGTAGCACAGATACGCAGTATTTT.

The chain has TRBV7-2 and TRBJ2-5; 12 nucleotides line up with TRBD2. Germline V lookup: CDR1 SGHTA, CDR2 FQGNSA. The V segment lost 5 bases and the J segment 2 bases; nucleotides outside the gene matches: 3. This CDR3 region has 15 residues. CDR3 bases: TGTGCCAGCAGCGCCGGACTAGCGGGACAAGAGACCCAGTACTTC. This translates into CASSAGLAGQETQYF. Together with reference TRBV7-2 and TRBJ2-5, the CDR3 gives the full variable domain: GAGVSQSPSNKVTEKGKDVELRCDPISGHTALYWYRQSLGQGLEFLIYFQGNSAPDKSGLPSDRFSAERTGGSVSTLTIQRTQQEDSAVYLCASSAGLAGQETQYFGPGTRLLVL.

The chain is built from TRBV5-1 and TRBJ2-3, with a possible D match to TRBD2 (5 bases). The CDR3 sequence is 15 residues long. V was trimmed by 7 bases and J by 3 bases, leaving 18 bases between them. Germline V CDR1 and CDR2: SGHRS, YFSETQ. CDR3 coding DNA: TGCGCCAGCGCCGGTACCCGGGGTTCAACAGATACGCAGTATTTT. Amino acids: CASAGTRGSTDTQYF.

This clone came up once. V is TRBV18 and J is TRBJ1-1, with 7 bases fitting TRBD1. The V gene's germline CDR1 is KGHSH and CDR2 LQKENI. The trim removed 6 bases at V and 1 base at J, leaving 2 bases unmatched. The CDR3 loop spans 13 amino acids. CDR3 sequence: CASSGQPNTEAFF. For the CDR3, the DNA is TGTGCCAGCTCGGGACAGCCGAACACTGAAGCTTTCTTT.

The chain joins TRBV7-2 to TRBJ2-5; 10 bases agree with TRBD1. V trimming: 5 bases; J trimming: 5 bases; junction bases outside the gene matches: 5. CDR1 SGHTA and CDR2 FQGNSA come from the germline V gene. The CDR3 covers 14 residues. CDR3 coding DNA: TGTGCCAGCAGCCCGACAGGGGGCGTTGAGACCCAGTACTTC. Translated, it gives CASSPTGGVETQYF.

With respect to this clone: At the DNA level, this CDR3 is encoded by other sequences in the same sample as well. The chain links TRBV30 to TRBJ1-2; D unclear. CDR1 and CDR2 from the germline V gene are GTSNPN and SVGIG (reference sequence). The V end was cut by 0 bases, the J end by 3 bases, with 5 bases between. The CDR3 has 12 residues. The CDR3 DNA follows: TGTGCCTGGAGTGTCCGGGACTATGGCTACACCTTC. It is translated as CAWSVRDYGYTF.

The rearrangement links TRBV15 to TRBJ1-5; D unresolved. V lost 0 bases and J lost 1, with 7 bases in between. Germline lookup yields CDR1 LNHNV and CDR2 YYDKDF (reference sequence). The CDR3 totals 15 residues. As DNA, the CDR3 is TGTGCCACCAGCAGAGACGGGCGGAGCAATCAGCCCCAGCATTTT. Its protein product is CATSRDGRSNQPQHF.

The V gene is TRBV19, the J gene TRBJ1-1; no reliable D call. V shed 3 bases and J shed 4 bases, with 12 bases lying between them. The germline gives CDR1 LNHDA, CDR2 SQIVND (reference sequence). The CDR3 covers 14 residues. The CDR3 is CASSIYVSGTEAFF. CDR3 in DNA: TGTGCCAGTAGTATCTACGTCTCAGGCACTGAAGCTTTCTTT.

A note on this clone: This could be a read error, since a much larger clone is one nucleotide away. The same CDR3 arises from other DNA sequences in this sample as well. This rearrangement joins TRBV7-9 to TRBJ1-5, with D unresolved. This CDR3 comprises 13 residues. Trimming cost V 3 bases and J 0 bases, with 3 bases left between them. Germline assignment: CDR1 SEHNR and CDR2 FQNEAQ (reference sequence). The CDR3 coding sequence is TGTGCCAGCAGCTTGAATAGCAATCAGCCCCAGCATTTT. It encodes CASSLNSNQPQHF. The full variable domain, in which reference TRBV7-9 and TRBJ1-5 provide the parts outside the CDR3, is DTGVSQNPRHKITKRGQNVTFRCDPISEHNRLYWYRQTLGQGPEFLTYFQNEAQLEKSRLLSDRFSAERPKGSFSTLEIQRTEQGDSAMYLCASSLNSNQPQHFGDGTRLSIL.

This sequence joins TRBV6-5 and TRBJ2-5; D unresolved. V lost 2 bases to trimming and J lost 0 bases, with 10 bases between them. This CDR3 has 15 residues. In germline, CDR1 is MNHEY, CDR2 SVGAGI. As DNA, the CDR3 is TGTGCCAGCAGTTACCCGACACCGTACCAAGAGACCCAGTACTTC. Encoded protein: CASSYPTPYQETQYF.

A note on this clone: A much larger clone is a single base away; this may be a read error. The rearrangement uses TRBV12-5 and TRBJ1-1; TRBD1 matches at 7 bases. Germline V gene lookup returns CDR1 LGHNT and CDR2 FRNRAP. The V gene end was trimmed by 2 bases and the J gene end by 6 bases; junction bases not matched to a gene: 12. The length of the CDR3 is 16 residues. The CDR3 is CASGLPPGQAGAEAFF. The CDR3 DNA reads as TGTGCTAGTGGTTTGCCCCCAGGACAGGCAGGAGCTGAAGCTTTCTTT.

The chain uses TRBV9 and TRBJ1-2; 7 bases are shared with TRBD1. Trimming at V came to 3 bases and at J to 8 bases, leaving 7 bases not matched to a gene. This CDR3 has 13 amino acids. CDR1 SGDLS and CDR2 YYNGEE come from the germline V gene. The CDR3 loop reads CASSAEGAGGYTF. In DNA form, the CDR3 reads TGTGCCAGCAGCGCAGAGGGGGCTGGAGGCTACACCTTC.

This sequence joins TRBV5-5 and TRBJ1-3, with a weak D call TRBD1 (6 bases). Germline CDR1 SGHKS, CDR2 YYEKEE (reference sequence). This CDR3 is 16 amino acids long. Trimming shortened V by 5 bases and J by 0 bases, and 15 bases separated the two germline ends. The CDR3 nucleotides read TGTGCCAGCAGTTGGACAGAGCCCTTCTCTGGAAACACCATATATTTT. Translated, it gives CASSWTEPFSGNTIYF.

The V and J genes are TRBV6-5 and TRBJ2-1; TRBD1 is a possible D gene (6 bases). The CDR3 has 15 amino acids. The V gene's germline CDR1 is MNHEY and CDR2 SVGAGI. V lost 7 bases and J 2 bases, leaving 15 bases between the germline ends. The CDR3 loop is CASTREGVPYNEQFF. As DNA, the CDR3 is TGTGCCAGCACTCGAGAGGGGGTACCCTACAATGAGCAGTTCTTC.

The chain recombines TRBV7-6 with TRBJ2-3; TRBD1 agrees at 11 bases. The CDR3 is made up of 17 amino acids. The germline V gene encodes CDR1 SGHVS and CDR2 FNYEAQ. With 0 bases clipped from V and 2 bases from J, the junction kept 4 bases outside the gene matches. The CDR3 protein is CASSLAGQGVSTDTQYF. DNA of the CDR3: TGTGCCAGCAGCTTAGCGGGACAGGGGGTTTCCACAGATACGCAGTATTTT.

As regards this clone: The same CDR3 arises from other DNA sequences in this sample as well. The chain links TRBV7-2 to TRBJ2-1; no definite D call. Trimming left V 2 bases short and J 1 base short, with 0 bases between. The length of the CDR3 is 12 residues. Germline CDR1 reads SGHTA; CDR2 reads FQGNSA. Here the CDR3 DNA reads TGTGCCAGCAGCTTATCCTACAATGAGCAGTTCTTC. Amino acid sequence: CASSLSYNEQFF.

The chain has TRBV18 and TRBJ2-5; D is ambiguous. Germline CDR1 is KGHSH and CDR2 is LQKENI. The CDR3 spans 12 residues. Trimming pared 4 bases from V and 4 bases from J, leaving 7 bases between. The CDR3 nucleotides read TGTGCCAGCTCACGGTCCGGAGAGACCCAGTACTTC. Translation gives CASSRSGETQYF.

The genes are TRBV7-2 and TRBJ1-5; possible D gene TRBD1, 6 bases. Germline V gene sequence: CDR1 SGHTA, CDR2 FQGNSA. V lost 4 bases and J lost 6, with 16 bases in between. CDR3 size: 15 residues. The CDR3 nucleotides are TGTGCCAGCAGCTCATTTTCAGGGGCGGCTCAGCCCCAGCATTTT. Amino acid sequence: CASSSFSGAAQPQHF.

This chain uses TRBV10-3 with TRBJ1-4, with 7 bases identical to TRBD1. Germline V lookup: CDR1 ENHRY, CDR2 SYGVKD. The length of the CDR3 is 15 residues. Trimming took 9 bases from V and 0 from J; bases not matched to a gene: 7. The DNA for the CDR3 is TGTGCCATTCGACAGGGAGGCGCAACTAATGAAAAACTGTTTTTT. Its protein product is CAIRQGGATNEKLFF.

CDR3 DNA: TGCGCCAGCAGCCCGGACAGGGCTTATAATTCACCCCTCCACTTT. Translation gives CASSPDRAYNSPLHF. The chain combines TRBV5-1 with TRBJ1-6; 8 nucleotides agree with TRBD1. This CDR3 spans 15 amino acids. Germline values: CDR1 SGHRS, CDR2 YFSETQ. V gave up 4 bases and J gave up 4 bases; unmatched junction bases: 4.

The V gene is TRBV30, the J gene TRBJ1-2, with 8 nucleotides matching TRBD1. J gave up 8 bases and V 1 base, and 6 bases lay outside the gene matches. The CDR3 covers 13 residues. Per germline, CDR1 GTSNPN and CDR2 SVGIG (reference sequence). The CDR3: CAWSGTGHSGYTF. For the CDR3, the DNA is TGTGCCTGGAGTGGGACAGGGCATTCCGGCTACACCTTC.

The V and J genes are TRBV5-6 and TRBJ2-6; TRBD1 aligns across 10 bases. V dropped 0 bases and J dropped 18; count of bases not matched to a gene: 6. This CDR3 is built from 13 residues. The germline gives CDR1 SGHDT, CDR2 YYEEEE. The CDR3 sequence: CASSLGDRGGRTF. CDR3 DNA sequence: TGTGCCAGCAGCTTGGGGGACAGGGGAGGACGGACTTTC.

This clone appeared a single time. V and J are TRBV21-1 and TRBJ1-1. TRBV21-1 is reported as a pseudogene. The CDR3 loop spans 15 amino acids. CDR3 in amino acids: CASSKFLAPMGEAFF. The CDR3 DNA reads as TGTGCCAGCAGCAAATTTCTGGCACCAATGGGTGAAGCTTTCTTT.